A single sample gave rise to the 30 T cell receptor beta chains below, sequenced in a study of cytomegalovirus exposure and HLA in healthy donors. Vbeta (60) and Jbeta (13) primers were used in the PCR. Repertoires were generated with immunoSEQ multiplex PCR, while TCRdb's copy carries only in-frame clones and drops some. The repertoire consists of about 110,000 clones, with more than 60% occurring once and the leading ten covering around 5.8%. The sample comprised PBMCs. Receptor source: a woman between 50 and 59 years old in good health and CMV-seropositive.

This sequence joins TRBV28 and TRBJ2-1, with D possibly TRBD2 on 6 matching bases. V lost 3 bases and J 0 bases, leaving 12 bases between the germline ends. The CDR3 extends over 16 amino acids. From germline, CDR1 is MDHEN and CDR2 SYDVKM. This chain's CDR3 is CASSFSFGSSYNEQFF. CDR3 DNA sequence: TGTGCCAGCAGTTTTTCGTTCGGGAGCTCCTACAATGAGCAGTTCTTC.

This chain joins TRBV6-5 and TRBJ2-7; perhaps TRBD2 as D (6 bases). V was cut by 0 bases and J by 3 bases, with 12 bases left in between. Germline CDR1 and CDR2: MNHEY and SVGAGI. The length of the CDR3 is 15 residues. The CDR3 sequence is CASSYSEGSDYEQYF. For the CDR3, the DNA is TGTGCCAGCAGTTACTCGGAGGGCTCCGACTACGAGCAGTACTTC.

The CDR3 is CASSEWGGPQGYTF. The CDR3 DNA is TGTGCCAGCAGTGAATGGGGGGGTCCCCAGGGCTACACCTTC. The genes are TRBV2 and TRBJ1-2; D might be TRBD1 (5 bases). CDR3 size: 14 residues. The V gene's germline CDR1 is SNHLY and CDR2 FYNNEI. Between the trimmed V and J ends, which lost 2 bases and 8 bases, there was a span of 15 bases.

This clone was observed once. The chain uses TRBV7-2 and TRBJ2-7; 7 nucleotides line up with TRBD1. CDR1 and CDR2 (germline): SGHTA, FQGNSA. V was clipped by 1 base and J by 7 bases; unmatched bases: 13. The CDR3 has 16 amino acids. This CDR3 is CASSLGSTGVPTEQYF. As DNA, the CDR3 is TGTGCCAGCAGCTTAGGGTCAACAGGGGTCCCCACGGAGCAGTACTTC.

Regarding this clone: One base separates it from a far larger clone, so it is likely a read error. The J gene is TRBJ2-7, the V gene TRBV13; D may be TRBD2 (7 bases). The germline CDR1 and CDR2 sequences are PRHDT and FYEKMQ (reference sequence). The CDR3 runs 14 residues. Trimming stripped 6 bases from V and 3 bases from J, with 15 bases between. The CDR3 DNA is TGTGCCAGCAGAGAAGCGCGGGGGCTCTACGAGCAGTACTTC. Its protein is CASREARGLYEQYF. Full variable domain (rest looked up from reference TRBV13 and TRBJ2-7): AAGVIQSPRHLIKEKRETATLKCYPIPRHDTVYWYQQGPGQDPQFLISFYEKMQSDKGSIPDRFSAQQFSDYHSELNMSSLELGDSALYFCASREARGLYEQYFGPGTRLTVT.

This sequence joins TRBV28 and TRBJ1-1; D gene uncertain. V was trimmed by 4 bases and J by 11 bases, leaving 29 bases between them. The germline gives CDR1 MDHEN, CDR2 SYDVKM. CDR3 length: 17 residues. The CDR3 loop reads CASSSLGYKYDFQFAFF. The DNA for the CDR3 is TGTGCCAGCAGTTCCCTCGGGTATAAGTACGACTTTCAGTTCGCTTTCTTT.

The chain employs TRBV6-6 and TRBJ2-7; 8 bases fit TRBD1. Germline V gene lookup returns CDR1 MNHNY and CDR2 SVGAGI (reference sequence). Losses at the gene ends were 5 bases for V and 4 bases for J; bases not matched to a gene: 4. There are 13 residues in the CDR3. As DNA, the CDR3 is TGTGCCAGCAGTCGGACAGGGCGGTACGAGCAGTACTTC. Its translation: CASSRTGRYEQYF.

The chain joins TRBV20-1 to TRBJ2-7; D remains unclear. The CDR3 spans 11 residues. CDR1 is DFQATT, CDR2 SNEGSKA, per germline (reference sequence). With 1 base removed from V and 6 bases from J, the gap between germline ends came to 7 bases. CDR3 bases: TGCAGTGCTAGAGGACAAGGCGAGCAGTACTTC. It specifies CSARGQGEQYF.

Here the CDR3 reads CASSLSWTGIYEQYF. CDR3 nucleotides: TGTGCCAGCAGTTTAAGTTGGACAGGGATCTACGAGCAGTACTTC. The chain uses TRBV28 and TRBJ2-7, with 8 bases identical to TRBD1. The CDR3 contains 15 residues. Germline V gene data show CDR1 as MDHEN and CDR2 as SYDVKM. The J segment lost 3 bases and the V segment lost 2 bases, leaving 6 bases of the junction unmatched.

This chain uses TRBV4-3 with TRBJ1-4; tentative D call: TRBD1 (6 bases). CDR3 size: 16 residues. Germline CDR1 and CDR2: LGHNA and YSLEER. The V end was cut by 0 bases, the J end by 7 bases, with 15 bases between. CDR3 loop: CASSQEAGGRGEKLFF. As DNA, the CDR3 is TGCGCCAGCAGCCAAGAGGCCGGGGGGCGGGGTGAAAAACTGTTTTTT.

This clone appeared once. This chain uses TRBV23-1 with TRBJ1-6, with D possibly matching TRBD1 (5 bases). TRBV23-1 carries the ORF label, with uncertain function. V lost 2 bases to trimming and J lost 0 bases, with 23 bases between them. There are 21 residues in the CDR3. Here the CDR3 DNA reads TGCGCCAGCAGTCAACCCGGTAACAGGTTAGAAGGATGCTCCTATAATTCACCCCTCCACTTT. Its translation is CASSQPGNRLEGCSYNSPLHF.

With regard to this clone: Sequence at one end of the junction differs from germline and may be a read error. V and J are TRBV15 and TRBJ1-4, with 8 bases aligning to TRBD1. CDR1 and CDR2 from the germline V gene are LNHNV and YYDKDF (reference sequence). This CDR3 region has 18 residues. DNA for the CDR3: TGTGCCACCAGCCGAGAGCCGGGACAGGCTGCAACTAATGAAAAACTGTTTTTT. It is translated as CATSREPGQAATNEKLFF.

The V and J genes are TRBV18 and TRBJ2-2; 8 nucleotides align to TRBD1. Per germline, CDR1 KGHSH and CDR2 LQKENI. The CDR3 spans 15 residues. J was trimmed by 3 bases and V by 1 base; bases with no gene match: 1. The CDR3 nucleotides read TGTGCCAGCTCACCACTGGGACAGGACACCGGGGAGCTGTTTTTT. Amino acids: CASSPLGQDTGELFF.

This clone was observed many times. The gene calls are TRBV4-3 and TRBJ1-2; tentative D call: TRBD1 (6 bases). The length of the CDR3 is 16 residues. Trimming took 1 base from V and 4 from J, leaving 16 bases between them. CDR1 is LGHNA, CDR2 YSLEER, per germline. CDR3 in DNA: TGCGCCAGCAGCCAAGGAGCCCCAGGGGTCGTCTATGGCTACACCTTC. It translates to CASSQGAPGVVYGYTF.

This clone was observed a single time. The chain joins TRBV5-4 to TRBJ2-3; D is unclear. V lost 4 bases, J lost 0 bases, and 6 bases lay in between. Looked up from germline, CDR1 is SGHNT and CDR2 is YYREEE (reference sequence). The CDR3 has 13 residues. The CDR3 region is CASSRSSTDTQYF. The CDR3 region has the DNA TGTGCCAGCAGCCGTTCCAGCACAGATACGCAGTATTTT.

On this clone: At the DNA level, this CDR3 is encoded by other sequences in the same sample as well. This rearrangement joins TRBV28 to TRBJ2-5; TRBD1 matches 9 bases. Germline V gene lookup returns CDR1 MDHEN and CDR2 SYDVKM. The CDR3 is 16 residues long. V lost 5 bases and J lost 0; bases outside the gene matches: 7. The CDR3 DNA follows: TGTGCCAGCAGTCCCGGGACAGGGTGGTACCAAGAGACCCAGTACTTC. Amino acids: CASSPGTGWYQETQYF.

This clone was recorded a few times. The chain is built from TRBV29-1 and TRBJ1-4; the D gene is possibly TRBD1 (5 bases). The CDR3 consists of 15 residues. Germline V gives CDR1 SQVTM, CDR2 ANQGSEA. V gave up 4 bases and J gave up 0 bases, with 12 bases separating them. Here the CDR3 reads CSVGTISATNEKLFF. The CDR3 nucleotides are TGCAGCGTTGGGACAATCAGTGCAACTAATGAAAAACTGTTTTTT.

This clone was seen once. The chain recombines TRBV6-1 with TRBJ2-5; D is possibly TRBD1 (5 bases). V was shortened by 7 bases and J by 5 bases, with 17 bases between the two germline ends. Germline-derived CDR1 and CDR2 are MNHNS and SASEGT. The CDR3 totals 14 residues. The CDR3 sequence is CASTSRDWGETQYF. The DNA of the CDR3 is TGTGCCAGCACGTCGCGCGACTGGGGCGAGACCCAGTACTTC.

CDR3 nucleotides: TGCGCCAGCAGCTTGGAGGATTCGTCGGGTTCACCCCTCCACTTT. Translating it yields CASSLEDSSGSPLHF. This chain joins TRBV5-1 and TRBJ1-6, with D unresolved. V dropped 0 bases and J dropped 9 bases, with 13 bases sitting between them. Germline V gene sequence: CDR1 SGHRS, CDR2 YFSETQ. The CDR3 runs to 15 residues.

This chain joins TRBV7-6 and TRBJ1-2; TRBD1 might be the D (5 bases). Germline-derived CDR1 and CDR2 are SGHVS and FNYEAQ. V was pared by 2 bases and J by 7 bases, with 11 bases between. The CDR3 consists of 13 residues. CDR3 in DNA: TGTGCCAGCAGCTTACAGGGTTTCAGTGGCTACACCTTC. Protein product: CASSLQGFSGYTF.

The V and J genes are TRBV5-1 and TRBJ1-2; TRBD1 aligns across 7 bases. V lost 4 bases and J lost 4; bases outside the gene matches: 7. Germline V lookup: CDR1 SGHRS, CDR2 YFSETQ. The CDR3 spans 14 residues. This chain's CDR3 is CASSIRDSLYGYTF. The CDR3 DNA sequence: TGCGCCAGCAGCATCCGGGACAGCCTCTATGGCTACACCTTC.

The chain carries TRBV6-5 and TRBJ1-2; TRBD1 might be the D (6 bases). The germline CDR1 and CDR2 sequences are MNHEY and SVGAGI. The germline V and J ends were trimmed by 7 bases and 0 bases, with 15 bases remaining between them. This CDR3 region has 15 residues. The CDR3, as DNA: TGTGCCAGCAAATCACAGGGAGCACCTAACTATGGCTACACCTTC. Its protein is CASKSQGAPNYGYTF.

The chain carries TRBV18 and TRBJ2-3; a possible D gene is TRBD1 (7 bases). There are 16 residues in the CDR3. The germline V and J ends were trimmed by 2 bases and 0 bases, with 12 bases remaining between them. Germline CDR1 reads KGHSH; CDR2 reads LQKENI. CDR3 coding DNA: TGTGCCAGCTCACCAGCGGGGACAGCTAGCACAGATACGCAGTATTTT. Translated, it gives CASSPAGTASTDTQYF. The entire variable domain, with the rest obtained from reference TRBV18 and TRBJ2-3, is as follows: NAGVMQNPRHLVRRRGQEARLRCSPMKGHSHVYWYRQLPEEGLKFMVYLQKENIIDESGMPKERFSAEFPKEGPSILRIQQVVRGDSAAYFCASSPAGTASTDTQYFGPGTRLTVL.

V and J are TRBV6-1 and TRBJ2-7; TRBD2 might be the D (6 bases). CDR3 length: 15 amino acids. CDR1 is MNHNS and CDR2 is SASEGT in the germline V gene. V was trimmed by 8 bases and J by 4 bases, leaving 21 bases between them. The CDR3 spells CASSTTTRYLYEQYF. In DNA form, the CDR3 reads TGTGCCAGCTCAACTACGACTAGATATCTGTACGAGCAGTACTTC.

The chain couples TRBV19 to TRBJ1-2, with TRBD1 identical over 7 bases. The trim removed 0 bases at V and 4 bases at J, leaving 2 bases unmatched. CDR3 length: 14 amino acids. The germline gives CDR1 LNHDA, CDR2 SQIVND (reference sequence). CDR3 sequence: CASSIDTGAYGYTF. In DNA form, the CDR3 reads TGTGCCAGTAGTATAGATACAGGGGCCTATGGCTACACCTTC.

The CDR3 sequence is CASSEELTATWGLAGGSSYEQYF. The DNA for the CDR3 is TGTGCCAGCAGTGAAGAGCTGACAGCTACTTGGGGACTAGCGGGGGGTAGCTCCTACGAGCAGTACTTC. The chain recombines TRBV6-1 with TRBJ2-7, with 15 bases lining up with TRBD2. The CDR3 extends over 23 amino acids. Trimming at V came to 1 base and at J to 0 bases, leaving 19 bases not matched to a gene. Germline V gene lookup returns CDR1 MNHNS and CDR2 SASEGT.

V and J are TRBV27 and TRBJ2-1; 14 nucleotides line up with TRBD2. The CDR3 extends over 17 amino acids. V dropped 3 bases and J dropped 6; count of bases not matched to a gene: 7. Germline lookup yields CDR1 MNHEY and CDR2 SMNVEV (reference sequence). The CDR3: CASSLQTGLAGANEQFF. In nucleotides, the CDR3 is TGTGCCAGCAGTTTGCAGACGGGACTAGCGGGGGCCAATGAGCAGTTCTTC.

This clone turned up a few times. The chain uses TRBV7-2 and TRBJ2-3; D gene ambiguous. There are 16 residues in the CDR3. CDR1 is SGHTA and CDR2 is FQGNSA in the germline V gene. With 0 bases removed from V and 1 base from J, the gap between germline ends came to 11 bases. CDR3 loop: CASSLAGVPGTDTQYF. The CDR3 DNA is TGTGCCAGCAGCTTAGCGGGCGTCCCGGGCACAGATACGCAGTATTTT.

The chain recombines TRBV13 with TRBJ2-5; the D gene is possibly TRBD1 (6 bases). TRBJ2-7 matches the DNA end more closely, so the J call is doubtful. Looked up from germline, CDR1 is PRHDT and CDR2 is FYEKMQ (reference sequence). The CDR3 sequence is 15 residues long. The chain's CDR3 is CASSLEGQGHYEQYF. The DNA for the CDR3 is TGTGCCAGCAGCTTAGAAGGTCAGGGGCACTACGAGCAGTACTTC.

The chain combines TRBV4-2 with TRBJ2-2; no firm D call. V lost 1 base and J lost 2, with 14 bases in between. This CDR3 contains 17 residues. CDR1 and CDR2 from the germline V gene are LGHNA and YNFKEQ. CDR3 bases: TGTGCCAGCAGCCAAGTCGAGGAATCACTTAACACCGGGGAGCTGTTTTTT. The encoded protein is CASSQVEESLNTGELFF.